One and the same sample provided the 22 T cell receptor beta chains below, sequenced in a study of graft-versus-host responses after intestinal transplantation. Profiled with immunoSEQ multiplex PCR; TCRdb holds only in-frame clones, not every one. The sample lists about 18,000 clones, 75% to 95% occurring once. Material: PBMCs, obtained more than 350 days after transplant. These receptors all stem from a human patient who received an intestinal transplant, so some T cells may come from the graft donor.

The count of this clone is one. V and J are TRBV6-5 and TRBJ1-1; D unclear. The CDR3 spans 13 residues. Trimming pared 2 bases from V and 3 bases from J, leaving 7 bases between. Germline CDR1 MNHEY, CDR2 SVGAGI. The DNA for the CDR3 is TGTGCCAGCAGTTACCGGGTTGACACTGAAGCTTTCTTT. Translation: CASSYRVDTEAFF.

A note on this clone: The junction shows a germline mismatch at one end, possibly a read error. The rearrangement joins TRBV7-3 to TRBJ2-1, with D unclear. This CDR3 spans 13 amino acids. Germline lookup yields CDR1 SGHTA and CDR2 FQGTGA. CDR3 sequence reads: CACSLTAYNEQFF. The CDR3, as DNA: TGTGCCTGCAGCCTTACAGCTTACAATGAGCAGTTCTTC.

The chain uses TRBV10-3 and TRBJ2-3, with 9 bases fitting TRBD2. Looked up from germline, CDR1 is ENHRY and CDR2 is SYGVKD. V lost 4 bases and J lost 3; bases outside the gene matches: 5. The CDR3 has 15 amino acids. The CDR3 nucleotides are TGTGCCATCAGTGCTAGCGGGGCTACAACAGATACGCAGTATTTT. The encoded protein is CAISASGATTDTQYF.

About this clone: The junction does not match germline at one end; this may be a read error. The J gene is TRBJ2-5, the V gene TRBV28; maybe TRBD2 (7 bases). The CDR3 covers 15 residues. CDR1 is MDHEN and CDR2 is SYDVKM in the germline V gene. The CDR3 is CATSLLRGGGETQYF. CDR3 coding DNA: TGTGCCACCAGTTTACTACGGGGAGGGGGGGAGACCCAGTACTTC.

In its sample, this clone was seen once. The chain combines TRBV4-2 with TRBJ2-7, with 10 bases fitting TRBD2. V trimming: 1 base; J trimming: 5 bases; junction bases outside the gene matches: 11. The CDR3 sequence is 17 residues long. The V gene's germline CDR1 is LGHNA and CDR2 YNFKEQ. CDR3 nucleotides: TGTGCCAGCAGCCAAGGTGGAGCGGGGGGGCCTTCTAACGAGCAGTACTTC. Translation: CASSQGGAGGPSNEQYF.

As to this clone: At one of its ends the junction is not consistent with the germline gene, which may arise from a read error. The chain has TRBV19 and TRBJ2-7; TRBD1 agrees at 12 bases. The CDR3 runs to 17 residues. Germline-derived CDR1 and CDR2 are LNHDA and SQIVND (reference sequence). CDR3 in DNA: TGTGCCAGAAGTAGGGTTGGGTACGGGACAGGGGGCCGGGAGCAGTACTTC. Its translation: CARSRVGYGTGGREQYF.

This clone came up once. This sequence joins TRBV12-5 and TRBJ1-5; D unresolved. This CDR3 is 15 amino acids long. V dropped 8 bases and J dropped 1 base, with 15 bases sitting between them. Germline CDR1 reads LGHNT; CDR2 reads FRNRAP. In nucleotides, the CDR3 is TGTGCTAGTCGGGGAGGGCTTGAGAGCAATCAGCCCCAGCATTTT. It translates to CASRGGLESNQPQHF.

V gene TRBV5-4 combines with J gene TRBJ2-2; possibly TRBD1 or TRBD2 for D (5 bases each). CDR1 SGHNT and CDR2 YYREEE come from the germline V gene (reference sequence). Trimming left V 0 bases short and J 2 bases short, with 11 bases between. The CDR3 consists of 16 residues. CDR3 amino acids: CASSLARDPNTGELFF. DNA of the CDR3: TGTGCCAGCAGCTTGGCCCGGGACCCAAACACCGGGGAGCTGTTTTTT.

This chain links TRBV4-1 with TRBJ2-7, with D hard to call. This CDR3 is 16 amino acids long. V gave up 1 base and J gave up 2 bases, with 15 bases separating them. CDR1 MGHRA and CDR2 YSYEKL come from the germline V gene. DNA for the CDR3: TGCGCCAGCAGCCAAGCCCCCCGGGTCGCAACCTACGAGCAGTACTTC. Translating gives CASSQAPRVATYEQYF.

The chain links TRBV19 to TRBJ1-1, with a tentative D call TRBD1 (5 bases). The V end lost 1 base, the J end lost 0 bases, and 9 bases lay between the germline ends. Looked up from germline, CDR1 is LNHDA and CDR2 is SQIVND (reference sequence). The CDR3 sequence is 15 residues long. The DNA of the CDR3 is TGTGCCAGTAGTATAGGTTCAGGGTTGAACACTGAAGCTTTCTTT. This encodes CASSIGSGLNTEAFF.

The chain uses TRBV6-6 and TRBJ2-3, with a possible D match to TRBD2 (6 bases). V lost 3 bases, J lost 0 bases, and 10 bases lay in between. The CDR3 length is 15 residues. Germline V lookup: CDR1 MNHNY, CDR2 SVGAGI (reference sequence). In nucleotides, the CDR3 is TGTGCCAGCAGTTATCGGGACTCTAGCACAGATACGCAGTATTTT. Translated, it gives CASSYRDSSTDTQYF.

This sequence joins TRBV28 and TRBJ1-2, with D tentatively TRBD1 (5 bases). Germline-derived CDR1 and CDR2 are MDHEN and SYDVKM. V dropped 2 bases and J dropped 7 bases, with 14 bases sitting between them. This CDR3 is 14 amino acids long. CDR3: CASSLIGDGAGYTF. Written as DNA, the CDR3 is TGTGCCAGCAGTTTAATAGGGGACGGTGCTGGCTACACCTTC.

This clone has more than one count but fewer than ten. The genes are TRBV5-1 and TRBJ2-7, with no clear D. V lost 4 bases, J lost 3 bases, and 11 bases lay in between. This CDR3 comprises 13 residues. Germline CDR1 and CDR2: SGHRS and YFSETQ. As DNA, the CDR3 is TGCGCCAGCAGCCCTTGGGATAACTACGAGCAGTACTTC. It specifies CASSPWDNYEQYF.

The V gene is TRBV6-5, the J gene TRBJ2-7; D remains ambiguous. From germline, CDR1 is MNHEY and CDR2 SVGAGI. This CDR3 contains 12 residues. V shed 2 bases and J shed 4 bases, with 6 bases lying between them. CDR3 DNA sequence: TGTGCCAGCAGTTACACCCATTACGAGCAGTACTTC. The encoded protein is CASSYTHYEQYF.

The CDR3 DNA is TGTGCCAGCAGTGATCTAATCCACGAGCAGTACTTC. This translates into CASSDLIHEQYF. The chain recombines TRBV6-5 with TRBJ2-7; D remains unclear. CDR1 is MNHEY and CDR2 is SVGAGI in the germline V gene. The CDR3 extends over 12 amino acids. V was clipped by 5 bases and J by 5 bases, with 10 bases between them.

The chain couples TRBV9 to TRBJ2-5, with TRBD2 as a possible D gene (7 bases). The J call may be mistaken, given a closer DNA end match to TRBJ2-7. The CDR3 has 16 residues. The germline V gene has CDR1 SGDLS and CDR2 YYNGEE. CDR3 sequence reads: CASSGGGDFSTYEQYF. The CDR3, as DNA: TGTGCCAGCAGCGGAGGGGGGGACTTTTCTACCTACGAGCAGTACTTC.

The chain's CDR3 is CASSYSGTGGPYGYTF. The CDR3 nucleotides read TGTGCCAGCAGTTACTCCGGGACAGGGGGGCCCTATGGCTACACCTTC. This chain joins TRBV6-5 and TRBJ1-2; 11 bases line up with TRBD1. The CDR3 covers 16 residues. V dropped 0 bases and J dropped 4; count of bases not matched to a gene: 4. Germline CDR1 and CDR2: MNHEY and SVGAGI.

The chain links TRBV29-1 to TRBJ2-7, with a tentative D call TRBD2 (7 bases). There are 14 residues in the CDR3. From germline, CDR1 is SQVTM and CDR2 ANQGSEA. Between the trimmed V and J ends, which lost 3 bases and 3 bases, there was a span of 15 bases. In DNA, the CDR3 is TGCAGCGTTGACCGGGGAGGGGGAGTCTACGAGCAGTACTTC. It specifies CSVDRGGGVYEQYF.

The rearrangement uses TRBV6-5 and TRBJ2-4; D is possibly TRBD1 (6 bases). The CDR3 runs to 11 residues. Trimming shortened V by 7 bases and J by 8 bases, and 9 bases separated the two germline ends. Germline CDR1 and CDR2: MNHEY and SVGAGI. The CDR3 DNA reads TGTGCCAGCAAAAAGGGGGACATTCAGTACTTC. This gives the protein CASKKGDIQYF.

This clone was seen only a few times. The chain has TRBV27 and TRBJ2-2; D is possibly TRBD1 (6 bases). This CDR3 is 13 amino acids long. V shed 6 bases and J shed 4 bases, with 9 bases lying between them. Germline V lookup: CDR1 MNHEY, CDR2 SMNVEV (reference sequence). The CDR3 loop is CASRGRGTGELFF. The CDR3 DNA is TGTGCCAGCAGGGGCAGGGGCACCGGGGAGCTGTTTTTT.

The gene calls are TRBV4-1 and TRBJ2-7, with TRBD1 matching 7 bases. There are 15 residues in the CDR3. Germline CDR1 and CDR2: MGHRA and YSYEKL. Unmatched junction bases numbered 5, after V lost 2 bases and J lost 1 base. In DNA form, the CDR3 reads TGCGCCAGCAGCCAACCAGAACAGGGGTCCTACGAGCAGTACTTC. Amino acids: CASSQPEQGSYEQYF.

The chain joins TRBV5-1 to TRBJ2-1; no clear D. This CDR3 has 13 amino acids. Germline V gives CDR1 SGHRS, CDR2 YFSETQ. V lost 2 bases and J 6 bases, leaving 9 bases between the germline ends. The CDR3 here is CASSFRHPNEQFF. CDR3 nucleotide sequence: TGCGCCAGCAGCTTCCGCCACCCCAATGAGCAGTTCTTC.